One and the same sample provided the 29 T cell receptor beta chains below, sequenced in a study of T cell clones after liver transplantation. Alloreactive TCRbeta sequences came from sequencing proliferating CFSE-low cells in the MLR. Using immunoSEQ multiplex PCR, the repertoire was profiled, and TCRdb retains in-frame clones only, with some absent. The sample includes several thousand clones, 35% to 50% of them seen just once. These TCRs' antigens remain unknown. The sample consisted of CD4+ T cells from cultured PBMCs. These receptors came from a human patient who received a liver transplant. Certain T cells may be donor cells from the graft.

CDR3 nucleotides: TGTGCCAGCAGGCCCAGGAGGGCGGGATCGAATGAGCAGTTCTTC. Encoded protein: CASRPRRAGSNEQFF. The V call is TRBV6-5, the J call TRBJ2-1; D is perhaps TRBD2 (6 bases). Looked up from germline, CDR1 is MNHEY and CDR2 is SVGAGI. Trimming took off 6 bases at V and 7 bases at J, with 19 bases between the two ends. This CDR3 is 15 amino acids long.

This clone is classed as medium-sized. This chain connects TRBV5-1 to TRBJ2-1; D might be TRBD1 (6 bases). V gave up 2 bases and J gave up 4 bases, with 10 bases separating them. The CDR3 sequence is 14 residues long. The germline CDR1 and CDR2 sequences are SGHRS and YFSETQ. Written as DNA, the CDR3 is TGCGCCAGCAGCTTTGACAGGATATACAATGAGCAGTTCTTC. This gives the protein CASSFDRIYNEQFF.

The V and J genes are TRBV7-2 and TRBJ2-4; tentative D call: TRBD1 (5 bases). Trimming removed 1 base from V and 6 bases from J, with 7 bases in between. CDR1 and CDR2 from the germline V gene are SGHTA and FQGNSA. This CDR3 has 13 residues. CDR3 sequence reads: CASSLGQINIQYF. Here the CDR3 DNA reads TGTGCCAGCAGCTTAGGACAGATAAACATTCAGTACTTC.

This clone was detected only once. The DNA of the CDR3 is TGTGCCAGCTCTTTAGGGGGCGCCGACTATGGCTACACCTTC. It is translated as CASSLGGADYGYTF. The chain couples TRBV18 to TRBJ1-2; 7 bases fit TRBD1. Germline V gene sequence: CDR1 KGHSH, CDR2 LQKENI. The CDR3 is made up of 14 amino acids. J gave up 3 bases and V 6 bases, and 7 bases lay outside the gene matches. The variable domain in full, completed from reference TRBV18 and TRBJ1-2, reads NAGVMQNPRHLVRRRGQEARLRCSPMKGHSHVYWYRQLPEEGLKFMVYLQKENIIDESGMPKERFSAEFPKEGPSILRIQQVVRGDSAAYFCASSLGGADYGYTFGSGTRLTVV.

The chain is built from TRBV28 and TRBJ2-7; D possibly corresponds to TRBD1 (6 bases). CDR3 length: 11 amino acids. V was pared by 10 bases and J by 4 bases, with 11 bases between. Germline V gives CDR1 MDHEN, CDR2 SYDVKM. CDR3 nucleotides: TGTGCCACCAACACAGGGTACGAGCAGTACTTC. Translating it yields CATNTGYEQYF.

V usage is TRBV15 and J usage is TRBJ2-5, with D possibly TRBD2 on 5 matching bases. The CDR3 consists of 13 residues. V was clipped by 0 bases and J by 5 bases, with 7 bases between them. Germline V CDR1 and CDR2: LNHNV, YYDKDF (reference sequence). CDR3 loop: CATSRDPGETQYF. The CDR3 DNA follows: TGTGCCACCAGCAGAGATCCGGGGGAGACCCAGTACTTC.

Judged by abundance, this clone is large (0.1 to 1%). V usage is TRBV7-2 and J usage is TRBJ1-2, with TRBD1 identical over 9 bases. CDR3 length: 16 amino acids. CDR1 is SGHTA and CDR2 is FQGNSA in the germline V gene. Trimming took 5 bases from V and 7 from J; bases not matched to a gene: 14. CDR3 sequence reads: CASSPTPPGQGLGYTF. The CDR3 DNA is TGTGCCAGCAGCCCGACTCCTCCGGGACAGGGACTTGGCTACACCTTC.

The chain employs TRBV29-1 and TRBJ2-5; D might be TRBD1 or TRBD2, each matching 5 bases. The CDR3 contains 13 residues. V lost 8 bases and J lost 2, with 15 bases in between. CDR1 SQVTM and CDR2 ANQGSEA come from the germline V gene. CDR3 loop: CSSRRDPQETQYF. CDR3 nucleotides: TGCAGCTCCCGCCGGGACCCGCAAGAGACCCAGTACTTC.

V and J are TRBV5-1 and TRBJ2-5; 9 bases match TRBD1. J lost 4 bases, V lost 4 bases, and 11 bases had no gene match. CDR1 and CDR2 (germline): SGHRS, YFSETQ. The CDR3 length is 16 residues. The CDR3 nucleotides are TGCGCCAGCAGCGAACTACAGGGGGCCGGAGGAGAGACCCAGTACTTC. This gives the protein CASSELQGAGGETQYF.

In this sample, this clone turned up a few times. The CDR3 here is CASRDHYVEQYF. The DNA for the CDR3 is TGTGCCAGCAGGGACCACTATGTGGAGCAGTACTTC. This chain joins TRBV27 and TRBJ2-7; D is unresolved. The germline CDR1 and CDR2 sequences are MNHEY and SMNVEV (reference sequence). Trimming stripped 6 bases from V and 7 bases from J, with 13 bases between. This CDR3 comprises 12 residues.

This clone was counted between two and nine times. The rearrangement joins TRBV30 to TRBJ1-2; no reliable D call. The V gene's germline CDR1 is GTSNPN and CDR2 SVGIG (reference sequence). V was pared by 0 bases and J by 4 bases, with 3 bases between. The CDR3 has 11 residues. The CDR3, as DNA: TGTGCCTGGAGTGTCGGCTATGGCTACACCTTC. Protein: CAWSVGYGYTF.

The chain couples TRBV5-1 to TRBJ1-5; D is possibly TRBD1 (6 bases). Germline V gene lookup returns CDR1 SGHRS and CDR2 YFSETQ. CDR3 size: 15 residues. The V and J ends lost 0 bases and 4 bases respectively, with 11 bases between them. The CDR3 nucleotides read TGCGCCAGCAGCTTGGGGGGGCAGACTAATCAGCCCCAGCATTTT. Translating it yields CASSLGGQTNQPQHF.

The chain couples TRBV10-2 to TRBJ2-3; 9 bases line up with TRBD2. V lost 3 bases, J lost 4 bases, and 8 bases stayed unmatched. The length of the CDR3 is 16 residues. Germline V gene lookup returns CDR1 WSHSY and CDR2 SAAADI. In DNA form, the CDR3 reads TGCGCCAGCAGTGACCCCTCAAGCGGGAGGCCAGATACGCAGTATTTT. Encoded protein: CASSDPSSGRPDTQYF.

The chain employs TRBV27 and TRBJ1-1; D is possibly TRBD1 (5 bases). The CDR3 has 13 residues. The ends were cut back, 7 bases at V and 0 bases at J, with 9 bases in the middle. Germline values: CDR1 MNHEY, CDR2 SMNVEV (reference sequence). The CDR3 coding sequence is TGTGCCAGCATGGGGGATATGAACACTGAAGCTTTCTTT. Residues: CASMGDMNTEAFF.

The CDR3 DNA sequence: TGTGCCAGCGGGGTGTGCGTAACCAGACAAAGTCGGGCCAACGTCCTGACTTTC. Its protein product is CASGVCVTRQSRANVLTF. This rearrangement joins TRBV5-4 to TRBJ2-6; D unresolved. Per germline, CDR1 SGHNT and CDR2 YYREEE (reference sequence). The CDR3 sequence is 18 residues long. V was shortened by 7 bases and J by 5 bases, with 25 bases between the two germline ends.

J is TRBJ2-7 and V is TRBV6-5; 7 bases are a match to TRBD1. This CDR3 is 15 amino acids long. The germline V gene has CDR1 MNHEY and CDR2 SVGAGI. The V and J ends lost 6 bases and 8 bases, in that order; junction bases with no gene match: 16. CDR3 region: CASSQEWDSSFQQYF. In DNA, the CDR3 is TGTGCCAGCAGCCAGGAATGGGACAGCAGTTTTCAGCAGTACTTC.

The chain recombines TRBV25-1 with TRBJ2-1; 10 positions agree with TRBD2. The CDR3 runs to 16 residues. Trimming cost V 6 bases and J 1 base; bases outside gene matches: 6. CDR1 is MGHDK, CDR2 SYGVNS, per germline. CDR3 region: CASSPSGSRSYNEQFF. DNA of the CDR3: TGTGCCAGCAGCCCTAGCGGGAGCCGTTCCTACAATGAGCAGTTCTTC.

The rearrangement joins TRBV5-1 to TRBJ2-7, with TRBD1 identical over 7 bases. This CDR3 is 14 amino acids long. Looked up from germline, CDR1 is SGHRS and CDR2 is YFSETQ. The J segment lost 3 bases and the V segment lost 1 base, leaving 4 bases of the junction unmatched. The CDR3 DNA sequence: TGCGCCAGCAGCTTGCAACAGGGGATCTACGAGCAGTACTTC. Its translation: CASSLQQGIYEQYF. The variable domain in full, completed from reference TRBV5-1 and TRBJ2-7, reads KAGVTQTPRYLIKTRGQQVTLSCSPISGHRSVSWYQQTPGQGLQFLFEYFSETQRNKGNFPGRFSGRQFSNSRSEMNVSTLELGDSALYLCASSLQQGIYEQYFGPGTRLTVT.

In nucleotides, the CDR3 is TGTGCCAGCATAGGGTACCAAGAGACCCAGTACTTC. Protein product: CASIGYQETQYF. V gene TRBV6-5 combines with J gene TRBJ2-5, with D uncertain. The CDR3 sequence is 12 residues long. With 7 bases removed from V and 0 bases from J, the gap between germline ends came to 6 bases. Germline CDR1 and CDR2: MNHEY and SVGAGI.

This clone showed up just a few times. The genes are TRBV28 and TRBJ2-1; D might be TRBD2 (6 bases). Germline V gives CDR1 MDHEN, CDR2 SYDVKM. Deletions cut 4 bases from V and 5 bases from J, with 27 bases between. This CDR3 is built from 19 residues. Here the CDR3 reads CASSSSTVGGLALNNEQFF. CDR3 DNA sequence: TGTGCCAGCAGTTCCTCCACCGTGGGGGGACTTGCACTCAACAATGAGCAGTTCTTC.

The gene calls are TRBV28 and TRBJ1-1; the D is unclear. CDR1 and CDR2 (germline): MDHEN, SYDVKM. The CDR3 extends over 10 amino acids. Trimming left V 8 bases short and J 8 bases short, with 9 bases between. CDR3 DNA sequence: TGTGCCAGCGGTCGGTCAGAAGCTTTCTTT. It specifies CASGRSEAFF.

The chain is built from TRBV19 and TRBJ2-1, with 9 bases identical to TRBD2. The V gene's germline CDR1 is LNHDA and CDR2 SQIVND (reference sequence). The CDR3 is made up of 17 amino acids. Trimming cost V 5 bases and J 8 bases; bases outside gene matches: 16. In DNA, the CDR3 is TGTGCCAGTAGTCCCGTCCTCTCTAGCGGGATAGGCCATGAGCAGTTCTTC. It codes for CASSPVLSSGIGHEQFF.

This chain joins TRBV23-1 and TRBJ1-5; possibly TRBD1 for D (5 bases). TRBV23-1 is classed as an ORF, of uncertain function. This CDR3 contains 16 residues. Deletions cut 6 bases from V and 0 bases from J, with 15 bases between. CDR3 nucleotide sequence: TGCGCCAGCAGACCCCCGGACACTTATAGCAATCAGCCCCAGCATTTT. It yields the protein CASRPPDTYSNQPQHF.

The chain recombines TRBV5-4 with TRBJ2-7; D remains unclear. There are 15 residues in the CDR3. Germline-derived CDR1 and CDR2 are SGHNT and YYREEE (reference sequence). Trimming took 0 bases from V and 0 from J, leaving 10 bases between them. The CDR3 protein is CASSLGTSNSYEQYF. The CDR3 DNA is TGTGCCAGCAGCTTGGGCACGAGCAACTCCTACGAGCAGTACTTC.

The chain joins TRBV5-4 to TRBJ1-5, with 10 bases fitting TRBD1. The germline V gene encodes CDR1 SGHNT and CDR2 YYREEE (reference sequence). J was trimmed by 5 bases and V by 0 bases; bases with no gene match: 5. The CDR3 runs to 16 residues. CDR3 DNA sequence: TGTGCCAGCAGCTTGGGGGGGGACAGGGGCGATCAGCCCCAGCATTTT. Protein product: CASSLGGDRGDQPQHF.

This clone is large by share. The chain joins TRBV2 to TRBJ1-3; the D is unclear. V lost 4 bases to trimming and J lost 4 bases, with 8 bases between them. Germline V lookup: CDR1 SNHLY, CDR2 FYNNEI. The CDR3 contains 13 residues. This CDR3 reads CASSADAGNTIYF. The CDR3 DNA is TGTGCCAGCAGTGCGGACGCCGGAAACACCATATATTTT.

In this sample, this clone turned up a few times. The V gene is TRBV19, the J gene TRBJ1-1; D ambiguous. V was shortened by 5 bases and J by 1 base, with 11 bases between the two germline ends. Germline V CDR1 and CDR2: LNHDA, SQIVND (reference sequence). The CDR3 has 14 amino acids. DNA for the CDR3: TGTGCCAGTAGTCAGCAAGCAGAGAACACTGAAGCTTTCTTT. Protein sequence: CASSQQAENTEAFF.

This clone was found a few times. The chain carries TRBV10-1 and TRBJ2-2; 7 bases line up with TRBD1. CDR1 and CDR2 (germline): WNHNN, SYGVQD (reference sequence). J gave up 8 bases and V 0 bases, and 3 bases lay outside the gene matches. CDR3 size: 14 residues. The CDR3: CASSESRGPGELFF. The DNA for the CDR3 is TGCGCCAGCAGTGAGTCAAGGGGGCCTGGGGAGCTGTTTTTT.

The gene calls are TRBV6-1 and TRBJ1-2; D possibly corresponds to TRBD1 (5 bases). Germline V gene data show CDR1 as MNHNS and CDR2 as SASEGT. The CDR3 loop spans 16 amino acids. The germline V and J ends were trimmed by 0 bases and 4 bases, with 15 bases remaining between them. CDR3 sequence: CASSEASSGLGYGYTF. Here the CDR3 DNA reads TGTGCCAGCAGTGAAGCGTCGTCAGGGCTGGGCTATGGCTACACCTTC.